Shown below are 21 T cell receptor beta chains from a single sample sequenced in a study of T cell changes during pregnancy in multiple sclerosis (dated by TCRdb to the late 2010s). Libraries were prepared through the immunoSEQ multiplex PCR assay. TCRdb's version of the immuneACCESS table is confined to in-frame rearrangements and falls short of the full clone set. An unresolved V gene accounts for under half of the shortfall where checked; the remainder is of unknown origin. The sample table holds 85,000 to 90,000 clones, of which 80% to 95% were seen once. The top ten clonotypes cover roughly 2% of the sample. The sample was peripheral blood, taken in the first trimester of pregnancy. Source of these receptors: a female donor in good health, enrolled as a control in a pregnancy study.

The chain employs TRBV27 and TRBJ2-2, with D unresolved. The CDR3 totals 14 residues. The V gene lost 6 bases and the J gene lost 0 bases, with 8 bases spanning the gap. Germline assignment: CDR1 MNHEY and CDR2 SMNVEV (reference sequence). Written as DNA, the CDR3 is TGTGCCAGCAGCCGAGCAACGAACACCGGGGAGCTGTTTTTT. Translation gives CASSRATNTGELFF.

On this clone itself: The junction does not match germline at one end; this may be a read error. The CDR3 spells CASSEDGDSSYNEQFF. CDR3 nucleotides: TGTGCCAGTAGTGAAGACGGAGATTCCTCCTACAATGAGCAGTTCTTC. The genes are TRBV6-1 and TRBJ2-1; the D is unclear. CDR3 length equals 16 residues. The germline V gene encodes CDR1 MNHNS and CDR2 SASEGT.

CDR3 amino acids: CASSMSGITYEQYF. DNA for the CDR3: TGTGCCAGTAGTATGTCAGGGATAACCTACGAGCAGTACTTC. The chain has TRBV19 and TRBJ2-7, with a tentative D call TRBD1 (5 bases). This CDR3 spans 14 amino acids. Germline CDR1 reads LNHDA; CDR2 reads SQIVND (reference sequence). The V gene lost 3 bases and the J gene lost 2 bases, with 11 bases spanning the gap.

The chain links TRBV5-5 to TRBJ1-2, with no clear D. CDR1 SGHKS and CDR2 YYEKEE come from the germline V gene (reference sequence). This CDR3 is built from 11 residues. V lost 3 bases and J 4 bases, leaving 4 bases between the germline ends. The CDR3 coding sequence is TGTGCCAGCAGCTGGGCCTATGGCTACACCTTC. Translation gives CASSWAYGYTF.

The chain employs TRBV25-1 and TRBJ1-3; D is possibly TRBD1 (6 bases). CDR1 is MGHDK, CDR2 SYGVNS, per germline. V lost 6 bases to trimming and J lost 0 bases, with 9 bases between them. This CDR3 has 14 residues. This CDR3 reads CASRLGGSGNTIYF. For the CDR3, the DNA is TGTGCCAGCAGATTAGGGGGCTCTGGAAACACCATATATTTT.

This rearrangement joins TRBV29-1 to TRBJ2-3; 8 bases fit TRBD2. This CDR3 spans 13 amino acids. Looked up from germline, CDR1 is SQVTM and CDR2 is ANQGSEA. The CDR3 loop is CRVAGLTTDTQYF. The CDR3 DNA reads as TGCAGGGTAGCGGGGTTAACGACAGATACGCAGTATTTT.

This rearrangement joins TRBV7-2 to TRBJ1-5, with D perhaps TRBD1 (5 bases). Germline lookup yields CDR1 SGHTA and CDR2 FQGNSA. Between the trimmed V and J ends, which lost 6 bases and 0 bases, there was a span of 9 bases. CDR3 length equals 14 residues. The CDR3, as DNA: TGTGCCAGCAGGGGGCAGGGTAGCAATCAGCCCCAGCATTTT. As protein: CASRGQGSNQPQHF.

The chain links TRBV28 to TRBJ1-1, with D possibly matching TRBD1 (6 bases). Germline lookup yields CDR1 MDHEN and CDR2 SYDVKM. The germline V and J ends were trimmed by 6 bases and 1 base, with 15 bases remaining between them. CDR3 size: 15 residues. In DNA form, the CDR3 reads TGTGCCAGCAGCTTACCCGGACAGCGGAACACTGAAGCTTTCTTT. Protein product: CASSLPGQRNTEAFF.

The chain joins TRBV11-1 to TRBJ2-7; possible D gene TRBD1, 5 bases. The germline V gene has CDR1 SGHAT and CDR2 FQDESV (reference sequence). Trimming took 5 bases from V and 3 from J, leaving 11 bases between them. This CDR3 region has 13 residues. CDR3 sequence reads: CASSPDRDYEQYF. Written as DNA, the CDR3 is TGTGCCAGCAGCCCTGACAGAGACTACGAGCAGTACTTC.

The chain carries TRBV15 and TRBJ2-7, with a possible D match to TRBD1 (6 bases). Germline CDR1 is LNHNV and CDR2 is YYDKDF (reference sequence). The V end lost 8 bases, the J end lost 6 bases, and 11 bases lay between the germline ends. The CDR3 runs 11 residues. CDR3 in amino acids: CATAGAREQYF. The CDR3, as DNA: TGTGCCACCGCAGGGGCTCGCGAGCAGTACTTC.

The chain recombines TRBV7-2 with TRBJ2-2, with TRBD2 identical over 15 bases. The germline gives CDR1 SGHTA, CDR2 FQGNSA. V gave up 1 base and J gave up 7 bases; unmatched junction bases: 7. The CDR3 is made up of 18 amino acids. CDR3 region: CASSLVRTSGGARGELFF. The CDR3 DNA sequence: TGTGCCAGCAGCTTAGTGCGGACTAGCGGGGGGGCACGCGGGGAGCTGTTTTTT.

V is TRBV4-3 and J is TRBJ1-6; D not certain. The CDR3 extends over 14 amino acids. The V end lost 1 base, the J end lost 7 bases, and 8 bases lay between the germline ends. The V gene's germline CDR1 is LGHNA and CDR2 YSLEER. The CDR3 here is CASSQVRENSPLHF. The CDR3 DNA is TGCGCCAGCAGCCAAGTAAGGGAGAATTCACCCCTCCACTTT.

The genes are TRBV21-1 and TRBJ2-5; the table gives TRBD2 as D, unverified against the DNA. TRBV21-1 is labeled a pseudogene. The CDR3 covers 15 residues. The CDR3 here is CASSTPGDPRETQYF. DNA for the CDR3: TGTGCCAGCAGCACCCCGGGGGACCCGAGGGAGACCCAGTACTTC.

About this clone: The junction departs from the called germline gene at one end, perhaps through a read error. This chain links TRBV11-2 with TRBJ1-3; 8 bases agree with TRBD1. Germline CDR1 SGHAT, CDR2 FQNNGV. This CDR3 is built from 14 residues. Here the CDR3 reads CASSLEGRQGADNF. CDR3 nucleotides: TGTGCCAGCAGCTTAGAGGGTCGGCAGGGGGCCGACAATTTT.

The V and J genes are TRBV2 and TRBJ1-2; 9 bases are shared with TRBD1. Germline trimming cut 3 bases from V and 5 bases from J; bases unmatched to any gene: 4. This CDR3 region has 14 residues. Germline-derived CDR1 and CDR2 are SNHLY and FYNNEI. Here the CDR3 DNA reads TGTGCCAGCAGTGAGGGACAGGGAGTATATGGCTACACCTTC. It is translated as CASSEGQGVYGYTF. The full variable domain, in which reference TRBV2 and TRBJ1-2 provide the parts outside the CDR3, is EPEVTQTPSHQVTQMGQEVILRCVPISNHLYFYWYRQILGQKVEFLVSFYNNEISEKSEIFDDQFSVERPDGSNFTLKIRSTKLEDSAMYFCASSEGQGVYGYTFGSGTRLTVV.

The J gene is TRBJ1-1, the V gene TRBV15; TRBD1 is a possible D gene (6 bases). This CDR3 comprises 17 residues. Trimming took 0 bases from V and 0 from J, leaving 14 bases between them. Germline V gene data show CDR1 as LNHNV and CDR2 as YYDKDF (reference sequence). The CDR3 nucleotides read TGTGCCACCAGCAGAGATCGCGGGGGCTACATGAACACTGAAGCTTTCTTT. Its protein is CATSRDRGGYMNTEAFF.

The chain joins TRBV10-3 to TRBJ2-1; 7 bases are shared with TRBD2. With V trimmed by 6 bases and J by 5 bases, 4 bases remained unmatched. Germline-derived CDR1 and CDR2 are ENHRY and SYGVKD. The CDR3 runs 13 residues. CDR3 sequence: CAIREGGNNEQFF. For the CDR3, the DNA is TGTGCCATCAGGGAGGGAGGGAACAATGAGCAGTTCTTC.

This rearrangement joins TRBV4-3 to TRBJ1-1; D gene unclear. CDR1 and CDR2 from the germline V gene are LGHNA and YSLEER. This CDR3 comprises 16 residues. Between the trimmed V and J ends, which lost 1 base and 2 bases, there was a span of 14 bases. Here the CDR3 reads CASSQGEGSRNTEAFF. CDR3 sequence (DNA): TGCGCCAGCAGCCAAGGGGAGGGAAGTCGAAACACTGAAGCTTTCTTT.

This clone has only a few counts. The chain uses TRBV2 and TRBJ2-1, with 11 bases matching TRBD2. Trimming took 9 bases from V and 9 from J; bases not matched to a gene: 7. CDR1 is SNHLY, CDR2 FYNNEI, per germline. CDR3 length: 13 residues. CDR3 sequence: CASSGGAVVEQFF. CDR3 DNA sequence: TGTGCCAGTAGCGGGGGGGCGGTGGTTGAGCAGTTCTTC.

The chain recombines TRBV7-3 with TRBJ2-1; 10 positions agree with TRBD1. With 5 bases clipped from V and 8 bases from J, the junction kept 6 bases outside the gene matches. The CDR3 contains 14 residues. Germline V gene lookup returns CDR1 SGHTA and CDR2 FQGTGA. The CDR3 coding sequence is TGTGCCAGCAGCCAGACAGGGGGCATCCATGAGCAGTTCTTC. Amino acid sequence: CASSQTGGIHEQFF.

The rearrangement links TRBV6-5 to TRBJ2-7; 8 positions match TRBD2. There are 15 residues in the CDR3. Trimming took 0 bases from V and 2 from J; bases not matched to a gene: 3. Germline V lookup: CDR1 MNHEY, CDR2 SVGAGI. CDR3 in DNA: TGTGCCAGCAGTTACTCTAGCGGGGCGCCCTACGAGCAGTACTTC. This gives the protein CASSYSSGAPYEQYF.